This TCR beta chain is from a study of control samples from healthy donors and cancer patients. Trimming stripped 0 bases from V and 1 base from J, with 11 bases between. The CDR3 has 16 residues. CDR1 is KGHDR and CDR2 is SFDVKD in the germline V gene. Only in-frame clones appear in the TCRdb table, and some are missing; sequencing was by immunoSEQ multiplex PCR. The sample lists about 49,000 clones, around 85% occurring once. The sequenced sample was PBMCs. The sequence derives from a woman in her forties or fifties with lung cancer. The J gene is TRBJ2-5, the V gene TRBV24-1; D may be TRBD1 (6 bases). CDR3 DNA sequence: TGTGCCACCAGTGATTTGACCGGGACACCCCAAGAGACCCAGTACTTC. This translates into CATSDLTGTPQETQYF.